The 21 T cell receptor beta chains reported below all come from one sample, sequenced in a study of T cell responses to AZD1222 COVID-19 vaccine. Sequenced by immunoSEQ multiplex PCR; TCRdb stores in-frame clones only, minus some. Among 150,000 to 200,000 clones listed, over 85% were seen once. This specimen was peripheral blood, taken on day 0 of AZD1222 vaccination. The receptors originated from an adult in good health.

The rearrangement joins TRBV6-5 to TRBJ2-7; the D call may be TRBD1 or TRBD2 (5 bases each). CDR3 length equals 15 residues. The V end lost 1 base, the J end lost 7 bases, and 17 bases lay between the germline ends. Germline assignment: CDR1 MNHEY and CDR2 SVGAGI. CDR3 in amino acids: CASSYYGDLHLEQYF. The CDR3 DNA reads as TGTGCCAGCAGTTACTACGGGGACCTACATTTAGAGCAGTACTTC.

As concerns this clone: The sample holds other DNA sequences that translate to the same CDR3. This chain connects TRBV29-1 to TRBJ1-1; D is perhaps TRBD1 (6 bases). With 6 bases removed from V and 0 bases from J, the gap between germline ends came to 11 bases. Germline lookup yields CDR1 SQVTM and CDR2 ANQGSEA. This CDR3 is 13 amino acids long. The CDR3 loop is CSVAGQMNTEAFF. In nucleotides, the CDR3 is TGCAGCGTGGCGGGACAAATGAACACTGAAGCTTTCTTT.

V usage is TRBV7-2 and J usage is TRBJ1-2, with 7 bases fitting TRBD1. V shed 5 bases and J 3 bases; nucleotides not matched to a gene: 6. Germline-derived CDR1 and CDR2 are SGHTA and FQGNSA. CDR3 length: 14 amino acids. This CDR3 reads CASSPRDRYYGYTF. CDR3 nucleotides: TGTGCCAGCAGCCCGCGGGACAGATACTATGGCTACACCTTC.

The CDR3 reads CASSQRSGQGVTGELFF. For the CDR3, the DNA is TGTGCCAGCAGTCAAAGATCGGGGCAGGGTGTTACCGGGGAGCTGTTTTTT. This sequence joins TRBV9 and TRBJ2-2, with D possibly called TRBD1 or TRBD2 (5 bases each). Germline lookup yields CDR1 SGDLS and CDR2 YYNGEE. This CDR3 comprises 17 residues. V was trimmed by 5 bases and J by 5 bases, leaving 22 bases between them.

This chain uses TRBV29-1 with TRBJ2-1; possibly TRBD1 for D (5 bases). V lost 4 bases to trimming and J lost 6 bases, with 13 bases between them. The CDR3 is 13 residues long. Germline V lookup: CDR1 SQVTM, CDR2 ANQGSEA. In nucleotides, the CDR3 is TGCAGCGTTGTTTGGGGCTCTTCCAATGAGCAGTTCTTC. Encoded protein: CSVVWGSSNEQFF.

The chain has TRBV20-1 and TRBJ1-1, with 11 nucleotides matching TRBD1. With V trimmed by 3 bases and J by 5 bases, 11 bases remained unmatched. This CDR3 has 16 residues. CDR1 DFQATT and CDR2 SNEGSKA come from the germline V gene (reference sequence). As DNA, the CDR3 is TGCAGTGCTAGTGGGACAGGGGGTATTTACAGGACTGAAGCTTTCTTT. Encoded protein: CSASGTGGIYRTEAFF.

This rearrangement joins TRBV27 to TRBJ2-7; D uncertain. CDR1 is MNHEY and CDR2 is SMNVEV in the germline V gene (reference sequence). The CDR3 has 11 residues. Trimming cost V 4 bases and J 5 bases, with 6 bases left between them. This chain's CDR3 is CASSSYNEQYF. The CDR3, as DNA: TGTGCCAGCAGTTCATATAACGAGCAGTACTTC.

This chain joins TRBV2 and TRBJ2-5, with TRBD2 as a possible D gene (5 bases). The CDR3 consists of 14 residues. V dropped 4 bases and J dropped 2 bases, with 11 bases sitting between them. Germline V CDR1 and CDR2: SNHLY, FYNNEI. The CDR3 sequence is CASSVLTGQETQYF. The CDR3 DNA is TGTGCCAGCAGTGTTTTGACGGGGCAAGAGACCCAGTACTTC.

In the case of this clone: This same CDR3 is encoded by further DNA sequences in the sample. This sequence joins TRBV5-6 and TRBJ2-2; D is uncertain. The V gene lost 2 bases and the J gene lost 6 bases, with 2 bases spanning the gap. The CDR3 length is 11 residues. Germline values: CDR1 SGHDT, CDR2 YYEEEE. CDR3: CASSLSGELFF. The CDR3 nucleotides are TGTGCCAGCAGCTTATCCGGGGAGCTGTTTTTT.

The gene calls are TRBV2 and TRBJ2-3, with TRBD2 matching over 13 bases. The CDR3 runs 17 residues. Germline loops: CDR1 SNHLY, CDR2 FYNNEI. Losses at the gene ends were 6 bases for V and 5 bases for J; bases not matched to a gene: 11. The DNA for the CDR3 is TGTGCCAGCAGACTACTCGGACTAGCGGGAGCGGGAGATACGCAGTATTTT. This gives the protein CASRLLGLAGAGDTQYF.

The rearrangement uses TRBV29-1 and TRBJ2-2; 11 bases fit TRBD2. The germline V gene has CDR1 SQVTM and CDR2 ANQGSEA. The CDR3 has 16 residues. V dropped 7 bases and J dropped 3; count of bases not matched to a gene: 10. The CDR3 region has the DNA TGCAGCGCTGGTGGACAACTAGCGGGGGACACCGGGGAGCTGTTTTTT. Its translation is CSAGGQLAGDTGELFF.

The rearrangement links TRBV12-3 or TRBV12-4 to TRBJ1-2; a possible D gene is TRBD1 (5 bases). V was shortened by 4 bases and J by 6 bases, with 9 bases between the two germline ends. The CDR3 covers 12 residues. The CDR3, as DNA: TGTGCCAGCAGTTATGCAGGGAATGGCTACACCTTC. Its protein is CASSYAGNGYTF.

Here the CDR3 DNA reads TGTGCCAGCAGCTTGGCAGAAGGGGGTTTCTACAATGAGCAGTTCTTC. Its protein product is CASSLAEGGFYNEQFF. The chain combines TRBV7-9 with TRBJ2-1, with a possible D match to TRBD1 (6 bases). The CDR3 runs to 16 residues. CDR1 is SEHNR, CDR2 FQNEAQ, per germline (reference sequence). V was pared by 3 bases and J by 3 bases, with 15 bases between.

V usage is TRBV7-9 and J usage is TRBJ2-7; no reliable D call. The V gene's germline CDR1 is SEHNR and CDR2 FQNEAQ (reference sequence). V was cut by 1 base and J by 2 bases, with 15 bases left in between. This CDR3 is built from 16 residues. CDR3 nucleotides: TGTGCCAGCAGCTTAGTTTCACCCCGGTTAACCTACGAGCAGTACTTC. Translated, it gives CASSLVSPRLTYEQYF.

For the CDR3, the DNA is TGTGCCAGCAGCTTACCAGCGGGAGTAACAGATACGCAGTATTTT. Amino acids: CASSLPAGVTDTQYF. The chain recombines TRBV5-6 with TRBJ2-3, with 8 bases aligning to TRBD2. CDR3 length: 15 residues. The germline V gene encodes CDR1 SGHDT and CDR2 YYEEEE. V dropped 2 bases and J dropped 3; count of bases not matched to a gene: 5.

The chain uses TRBV10-2 and TRBJ1-5; D possibly corresponds to TRBD1 (5 bases). The CDR3 spans 15 residues. V dropped 6 bases and J dropped 3 bases, with 15 bases sitting between them. Germline V CDR1 and CDR2: WSHSY, SAAADI. CDR3 region: CASRATLGLNQPQHF. The CDR3 nucleotides are TGCGCCAGCAGGGCTACTCTGGGGCTCAATCAGCCCCAGCATTTT.

The chain has TRBV10-3 and TRBJ1-4, with 11 bases identical to TRBD1. Germline assignment: CDR1 ENHRY and CDR2 SYGVKD. The CDR3 is 13 residues long. J lost 7 bases, V lost 10 bases, and 5 bases had no gene match. The CDR3: CATADRGPEKLFF. CDR3 coding DNA: TGTGCCACCGCGGACAGGGGGCCTGAAAAACTGTTTTTT.

The DNA for the CDR3 is TGTGCCAGCAGTTACTCAGGCGGGACGGGACATGGCTACACCTTC. It specifies CASSYSGGTGHGYTF. The gene calls are TRBV6-6 and TRBJ1-2; weak D call: TRBD1 (5 bases). The CDR3 is made up of 15 amino acids. V lost 0 bases and J lost 6, with 14 bases in between. Germline loops: CDR1 MNHNY, CDR2 SVGAGI (reference sequence).

The V gene is TRBV27, the J gene TRBJ2-4; perhaps TRBD1 as D (5 bases). The CDR3 contains 14 residues. Trimming took off 4 bases at V and 6 bases at J, with 13 bases between the two ends. The germline CDR1 and CDR2 sequences are MNHEY and SMNVEV (reference sequence). CDR3 amino acids: CASSYRQGRNIQYF. The CDR3 DNA follows: TGTGCCAGCAGTTATCGGCAGGGTAGAAACATTCAGTACTTC.

This clone was detected a few times. The rearrangement joins TRBV21-1 to TRBJ2-2; TRBD1 is taken as the D call from the table, unchecked against the DNA. TRBV21-1 represents a pseudogene. This CDR3 is built from 17 residues. CDR3 in amino acids: CASSALGGGVGTGELFF. CDR3 DNA sequence: TGTGCCAGCAGCGCCCTCGGAGGGGGCGTCGGCACCGGGGAGCTGTTTTTT.

V usage is TRBV2 and J usage is TRBJ2-7; 9 positions match TRBD2. Trimming cost V 4 bases and J 7 bases; bases outside gene matches: 11. There are 15 residues in the CDR3. Germline V CDR1 and CDR2: SNHLY, FYNNEI. As DNA, the CDR3 is TGTGCCAGCAGTGGGGGTCTAGCGGGGACCGGGGAGCAGTACTTC. Protein product: CASSGGLAGTGEQYF. The complete variable domain, with remaining parts taken from reference TRBV2 and TRBJ2-7, reads EPEVTQTPSHQVTQMGQEVILRCVPISNHLYFYWYRQILGQKVEFLVSFYNNEISEKSEIFDDQFSVERPDGSNFTLKIRSTKLEDSAMYFCASSGGLAGTGEQYFGPGTRLTVT.